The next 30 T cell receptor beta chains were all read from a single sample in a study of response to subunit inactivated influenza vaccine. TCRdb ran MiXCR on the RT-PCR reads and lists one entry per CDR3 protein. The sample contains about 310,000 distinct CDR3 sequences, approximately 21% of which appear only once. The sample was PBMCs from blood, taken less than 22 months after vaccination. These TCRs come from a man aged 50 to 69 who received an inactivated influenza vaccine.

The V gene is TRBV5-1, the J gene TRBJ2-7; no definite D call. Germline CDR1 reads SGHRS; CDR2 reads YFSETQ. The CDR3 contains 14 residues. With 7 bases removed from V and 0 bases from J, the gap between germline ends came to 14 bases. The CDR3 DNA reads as TGCGCCAGCCGATTTGTCCAGCTCTCCTACGAGCAGTACTTC. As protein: CASRFVQLSYEQYF.

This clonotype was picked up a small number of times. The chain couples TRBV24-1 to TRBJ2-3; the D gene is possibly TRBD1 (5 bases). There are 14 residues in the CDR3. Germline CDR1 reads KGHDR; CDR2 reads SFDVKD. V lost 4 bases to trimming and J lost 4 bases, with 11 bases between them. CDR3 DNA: TGTGCCACCAGTGACCCGGCCAGGGCAGATACGCAGTATTTT. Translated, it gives CATSDPARADTQYF.

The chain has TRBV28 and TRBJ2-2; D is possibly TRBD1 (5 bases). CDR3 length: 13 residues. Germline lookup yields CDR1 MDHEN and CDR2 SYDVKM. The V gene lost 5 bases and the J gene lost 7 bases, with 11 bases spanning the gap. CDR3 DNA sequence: TGTGCCAGCAGTGCCCTTAGGGGCGGGGAGCTGTTTTTT. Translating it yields CASSALRGGELFF. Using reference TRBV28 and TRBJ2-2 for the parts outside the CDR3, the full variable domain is DVKVTQSSRYLVKRTGEKVFLECVQDMDHENMFWYRQDPGLGLRLIYFSYDVKMKEKGDIPEGYSVSREKKERFSLILESASTNQTSMYLCASSALRGGELFFGEGSRLTVL.

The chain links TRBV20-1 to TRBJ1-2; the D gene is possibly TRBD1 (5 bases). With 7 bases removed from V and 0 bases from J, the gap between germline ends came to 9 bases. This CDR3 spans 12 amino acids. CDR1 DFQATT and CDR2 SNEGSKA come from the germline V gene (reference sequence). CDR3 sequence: CSVVRANYGYTF. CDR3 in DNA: TGCAGTGTAGTCAGGGCTAACTATGGCTACACCTTC.

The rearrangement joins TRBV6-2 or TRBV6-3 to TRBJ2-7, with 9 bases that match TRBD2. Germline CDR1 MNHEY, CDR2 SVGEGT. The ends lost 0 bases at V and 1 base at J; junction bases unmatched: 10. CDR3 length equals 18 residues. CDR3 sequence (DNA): TGTGCCAGCAGTTACTCGACGACGCTAGCGGGAAGTTCCTACGAGCAGTACTTC. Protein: CASSYSTTLAGSSYEQYF.

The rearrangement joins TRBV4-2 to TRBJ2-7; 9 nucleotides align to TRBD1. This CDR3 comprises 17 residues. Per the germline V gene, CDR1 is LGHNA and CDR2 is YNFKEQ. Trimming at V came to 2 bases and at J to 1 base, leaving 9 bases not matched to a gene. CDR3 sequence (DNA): TGTGCCAGCAGCCAACTAGATAGACAGGGGGTTTCCTACGAGCAGTACTTC. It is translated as CASSQLDRQGVSYEQYF.

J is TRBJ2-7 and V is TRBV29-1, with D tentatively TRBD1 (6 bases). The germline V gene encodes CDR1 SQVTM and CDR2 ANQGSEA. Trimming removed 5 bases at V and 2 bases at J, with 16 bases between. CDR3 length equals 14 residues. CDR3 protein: CSVKAGALTYEQYF. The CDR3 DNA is TGCAGCGTTAAAGCAGGGGCCTTAACCTACGAGCAGTACTTC.

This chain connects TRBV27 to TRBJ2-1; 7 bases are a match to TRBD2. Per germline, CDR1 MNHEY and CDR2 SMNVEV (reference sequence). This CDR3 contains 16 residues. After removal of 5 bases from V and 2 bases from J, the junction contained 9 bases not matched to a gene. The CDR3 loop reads CASSSSGSYTYNEQFF. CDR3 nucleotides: TGTGCCAGCAGTAGTAGCGGGTCCTACACCTACAATGAGCAGTTCTTC.

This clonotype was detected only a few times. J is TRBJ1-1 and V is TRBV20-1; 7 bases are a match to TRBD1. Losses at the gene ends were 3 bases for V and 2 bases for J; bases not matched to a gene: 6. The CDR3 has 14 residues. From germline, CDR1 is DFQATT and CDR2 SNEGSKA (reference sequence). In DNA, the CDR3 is TGCAGTGCTAGTCGGGACAGTTATAACACTGAAGCTTTCTTT. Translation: CSASRDSYNTEAFF.

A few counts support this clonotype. CDR3 DNA sequence: TGCAGTGCTAGAGAGGAACCAATATTTTCGAGCTTCAACCAAGAGACCCAGTACTTC. Its protein is CSAREEPIFSSFNQETQYF. The V call is TRBV20-1, the J call TRBJ2-5; D ambiguous. CDR1 and CDR2 (germline): DFQATT, SNEGSKA (reference sequence). The CDR3 sequence is 19 residues long. Trimming removed 0 bases at V and 0 bases at J, with 23 bases between.

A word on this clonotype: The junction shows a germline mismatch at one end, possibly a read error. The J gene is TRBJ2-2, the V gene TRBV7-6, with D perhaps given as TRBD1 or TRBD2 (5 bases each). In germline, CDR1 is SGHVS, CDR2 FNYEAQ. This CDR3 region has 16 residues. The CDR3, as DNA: TGTGCCAGCAGCTCTCTGAGGGGATCGAAAACCGGGGAGCTGTTTTTT. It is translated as CASSSLRGSKTGELFF.

The CDR3 reads CASSRRGMASYPLTDTQYF. CDR3 in DNA: TGCGCCAGCAGCCGGAGGGGCATGGCCTCCTACCCGCTGACAGATACGCAGTATTTT. The chain links TRBV4-3 to TRBJ2-3; tentatively, D is TRBD2 (6 bases). The CDR3 is 19 residues long. The V gene's germline CDR1 is LGHNA and CDR2 YSLEER. Trimming took off 4 bases at V and 3 bases at J, with 26 bases between the two ends.

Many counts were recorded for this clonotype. CDR3 in amino acids: CASSPFGAKNIQYF. DNA for the CDR3: TGTGCCAGCAGCCCCTTCGGCGCCAAAAACATTCAGTACTTC. The chain employs TRBV27 and TRBJ2-4, with D unclear. Trimming removed 6 bases at V and 1 base at J, with 10 bases between. CDR3 length: 14 amino acids. Germline V gives CDR1 MNHEY, CDR2 SMNVEV (reference sequence).

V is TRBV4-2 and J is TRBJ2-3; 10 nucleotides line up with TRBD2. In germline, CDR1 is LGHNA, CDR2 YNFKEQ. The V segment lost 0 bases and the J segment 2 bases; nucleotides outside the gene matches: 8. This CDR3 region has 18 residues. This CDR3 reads CASSQDRLAGPLTDTQYF. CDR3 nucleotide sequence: TGTGCCAGCAGCCAAGATAGACTAGCGGGCCCCCTCACAGATACGCAGTATTTT.

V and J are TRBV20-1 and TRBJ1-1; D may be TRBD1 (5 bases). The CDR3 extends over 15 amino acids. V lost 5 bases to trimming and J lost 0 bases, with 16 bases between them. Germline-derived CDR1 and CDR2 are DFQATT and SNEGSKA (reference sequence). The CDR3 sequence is CSAGRGGNMNTEAFF. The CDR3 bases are TGCAGTGCTGGAAGGGGTGGTAACATGAACACTGAAGCTTTCTTT.

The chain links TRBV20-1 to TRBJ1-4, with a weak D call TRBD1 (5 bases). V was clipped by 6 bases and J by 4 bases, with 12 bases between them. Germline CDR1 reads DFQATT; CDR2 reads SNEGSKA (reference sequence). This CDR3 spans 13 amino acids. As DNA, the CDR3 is TGCAGTGCGCCTTTCAGGGTTAATGAAAAACTGTTTTTT. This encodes CSAPFRVNEKLFF.

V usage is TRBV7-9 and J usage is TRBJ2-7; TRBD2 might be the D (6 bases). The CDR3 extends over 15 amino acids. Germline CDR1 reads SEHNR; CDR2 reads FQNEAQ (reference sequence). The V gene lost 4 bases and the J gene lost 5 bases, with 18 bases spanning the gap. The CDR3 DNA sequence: TGTGCCAGCAGCTCGTTCCGAGGGAGGAACCACGAGCAGTACTTC. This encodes CASSSFRGRNHEQYF.

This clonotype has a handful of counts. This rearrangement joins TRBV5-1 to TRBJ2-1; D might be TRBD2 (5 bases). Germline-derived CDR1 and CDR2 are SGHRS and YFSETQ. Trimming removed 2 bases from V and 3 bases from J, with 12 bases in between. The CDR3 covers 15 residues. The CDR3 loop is CASSLIPGDYNEQFF. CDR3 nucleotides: TGCGCCAGCAGCTTAATTCCCGGGGACTACAATGAGCAGTTCTTC. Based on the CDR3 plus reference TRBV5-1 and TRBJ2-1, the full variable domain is KAGVTQTPRYLIKTRGQQVTLSCSPISGHRSVSWYQQTPGQGLQFLFEYFSETQRNKGNFPGRFSGRQFSNSRSEMNVSTLELGDSALYLCASSLIPGDYNEQFFGPGTRLTVL.

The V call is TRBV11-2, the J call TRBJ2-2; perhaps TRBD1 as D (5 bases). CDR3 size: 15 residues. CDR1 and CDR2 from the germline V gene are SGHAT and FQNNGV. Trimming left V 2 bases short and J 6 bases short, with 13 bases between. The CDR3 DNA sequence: TGTGCCAGCAGCTTACAGGGTCGGTGGTCCGGGGAGCTGTTTTTT. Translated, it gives CASSLQGRWSGELFF.

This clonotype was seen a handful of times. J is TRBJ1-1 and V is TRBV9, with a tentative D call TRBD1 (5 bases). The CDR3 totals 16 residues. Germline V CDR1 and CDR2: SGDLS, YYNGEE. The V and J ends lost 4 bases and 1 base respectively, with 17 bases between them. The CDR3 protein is CASSLSGDGRNTEAFF. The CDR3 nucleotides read TGTGCCAGCAGCCTCTCCGGGGACGGACGGAACACTGAAGCTTTCTTT.

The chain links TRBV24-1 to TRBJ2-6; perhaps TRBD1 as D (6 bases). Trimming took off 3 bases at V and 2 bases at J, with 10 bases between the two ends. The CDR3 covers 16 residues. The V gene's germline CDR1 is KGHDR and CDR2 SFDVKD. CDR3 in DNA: TGTGCCACCAGTGATACAAACAGGGCTGGGGCCAACGTCCTGACTTTC. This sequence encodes CATSDTNRAGANVLTF.

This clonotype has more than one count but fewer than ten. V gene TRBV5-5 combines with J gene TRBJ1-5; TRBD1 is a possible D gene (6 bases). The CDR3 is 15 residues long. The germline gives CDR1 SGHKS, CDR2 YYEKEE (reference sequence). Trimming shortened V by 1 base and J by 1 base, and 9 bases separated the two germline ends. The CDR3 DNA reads TGTGCCAGCAGCTTGAACAGGGCGAGCAATCAGCCCCAGCATTTT. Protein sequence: CASSLNRASNQPQHF.

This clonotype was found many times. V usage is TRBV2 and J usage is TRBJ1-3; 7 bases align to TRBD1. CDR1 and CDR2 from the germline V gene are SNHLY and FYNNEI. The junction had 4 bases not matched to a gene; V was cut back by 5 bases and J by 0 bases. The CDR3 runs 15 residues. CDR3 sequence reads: CASSRRDSSGNTIYF. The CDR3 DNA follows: TGTGCCAGCAGTCGCCGGGACAGCTCTGGAAACACCATATATTTT.

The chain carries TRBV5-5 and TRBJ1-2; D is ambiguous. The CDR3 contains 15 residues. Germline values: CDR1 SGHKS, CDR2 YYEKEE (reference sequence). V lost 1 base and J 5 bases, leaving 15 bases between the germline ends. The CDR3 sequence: CASSLSIEEAYGYTF. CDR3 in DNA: TGTGCCAGCAGCTTGTCCATCGAGGAAGCATATGGCTACACCTTC. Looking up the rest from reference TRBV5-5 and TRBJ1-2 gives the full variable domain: DAGVTQSPTHLIKTRGQQVTLRCSPISGHKSVSWYQQVLGQGPQFIFQYYEKEERGRGNFPDRFSARQFPNYSSELNVNALLLGDSALYLCASSLSIEEAYGYTFGSGTRLTVV.

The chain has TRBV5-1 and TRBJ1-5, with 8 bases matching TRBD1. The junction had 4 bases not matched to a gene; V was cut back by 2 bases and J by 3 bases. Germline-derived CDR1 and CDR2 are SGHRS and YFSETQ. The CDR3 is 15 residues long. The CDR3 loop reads CASSFETGANQPQHF. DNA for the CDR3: TGCGCCAGCAGCTTCGAGACAGGGGCCAATCAGCCCCAGCATTTT.

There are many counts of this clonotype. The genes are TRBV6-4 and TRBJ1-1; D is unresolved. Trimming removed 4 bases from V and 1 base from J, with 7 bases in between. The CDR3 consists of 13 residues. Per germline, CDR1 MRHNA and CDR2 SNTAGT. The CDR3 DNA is TGTGCCAGCAGTGTTGCGGCGAACACTGAAGCTTTCTTT. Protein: CASSVAANTEAFF.

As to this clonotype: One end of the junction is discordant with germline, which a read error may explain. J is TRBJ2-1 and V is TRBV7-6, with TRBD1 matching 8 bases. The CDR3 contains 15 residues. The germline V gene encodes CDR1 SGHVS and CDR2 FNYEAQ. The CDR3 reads CASSRGQGSYNEQFF. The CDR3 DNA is TGTGCTAGCAGCCGTGGACAGGGATCCTACAATGAGCAGTTCTTC.

The CDR3 region is CASSFLRDGSYEQYF. The CDR3 nucleotides are TGCGCCAGCAGCTTCCTCAGGGACGGTTCCTACGAGCAGTACTTC. The genes are TRBV5-1 and TRBJ2-7; D assignment may be TRBD1 or TRBD2 (5 bases each). CDR1 SGHRS and CDR2 YFSETQ come from the germline V gene. Trimming took off 2 bases at V and 1 base at J, with 13 bases between the two ends. The CDR3 is made up of 15 amino acids.

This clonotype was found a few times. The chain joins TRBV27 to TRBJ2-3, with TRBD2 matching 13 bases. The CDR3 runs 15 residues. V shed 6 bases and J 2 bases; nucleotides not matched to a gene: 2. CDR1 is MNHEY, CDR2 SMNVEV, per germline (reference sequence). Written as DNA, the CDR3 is TGTGCCAGCAGCGGACTAGCGGGAGTCACAGATACGCAGTATTTT. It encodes CASSGLAGVTDTQYF.

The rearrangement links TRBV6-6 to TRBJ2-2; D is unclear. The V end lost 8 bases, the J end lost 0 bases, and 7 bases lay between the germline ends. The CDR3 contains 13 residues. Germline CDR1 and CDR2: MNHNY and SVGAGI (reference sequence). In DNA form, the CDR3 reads TGTGCCAGCCGGCTCTCGAACACCGGGGAGCTGTTTTTT. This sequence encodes CASRLSNTGELFF.